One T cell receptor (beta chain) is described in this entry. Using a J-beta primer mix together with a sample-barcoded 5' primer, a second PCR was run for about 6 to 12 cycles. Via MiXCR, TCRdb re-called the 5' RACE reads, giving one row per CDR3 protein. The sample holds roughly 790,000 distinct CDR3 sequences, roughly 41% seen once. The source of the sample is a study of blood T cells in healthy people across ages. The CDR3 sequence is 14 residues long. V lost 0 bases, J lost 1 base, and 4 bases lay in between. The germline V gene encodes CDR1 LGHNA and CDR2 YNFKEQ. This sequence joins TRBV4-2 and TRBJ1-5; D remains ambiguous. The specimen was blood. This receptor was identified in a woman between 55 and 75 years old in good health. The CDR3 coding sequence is TGTGCCAGCAGCCAAGATAACAGCAATCAGCCCCAGCATTTT. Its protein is CASSQDNSNQPQHF.